Each of the 22 T cell receptor beta chains below was sequenced from the same sample in a study of cytomegalovirus exposure and HLA in healthy donors. Researchers ran the PCR with 60 Vbeta and 13 Jbeta primers. The table came from immunoSEQ multiplex PCR; TCRdb's copy has only in-frame clones and leaves some out. The data contain more than 150,000 clones, 82% of them singletons. Sequencing was performed on PBMCs. Receptors were obtained from a woman aged 18 to 35 in good health and CMV-seronegative.

This chain joins TRBV9 and TRBJ2-1; D might be TRBD2 (6 bases). This CDR3 is built from 15 residues. The V and J ends lost 2 bases and 6 bases respectively, with 15 bases between them. Per germline, CDR1 SGDLS and CDR2 YYNGEE. The CDR3 sequence: CASSVEAGWANEQFF. The CDR3 region has the DNA TGTGCCAGCAGCGTTGAGGCGGGGTGGGCCAATGAGCAGTTCTTC.

The rearrangement uses TRBV28 and TRBJ2-7; perhaps TRBD2 as D (6 bases). V was clipped by 6 bases and J by 5 bases, with 14 bases between them. CDR1 is MDHEN, CDR2 SYDVKM, per germline. This CDR3 is built from 13 residues. The CDR3 coding sequence is TGTGCCAGCAGGGAGGGTGCTCTGAACGAGCAGTACTTC. Protein product: CASREGALNEQYF. The full variable domain, in which reference TRBV28 and TRBJ2-7 provide the parts outside the CDR3, is DVKVTQSSRYLVKRTGEKVFLECVQDMDHENMFWYRQDPGLGLRLIYFSYDVKMKEKGDIPEGYSVSREKKERFSLILESASTNQTSMYLCASREGALNEQYFGPGTRLTVT.

Only a few counts were recorded for this clone. The V gene is TRBV27, the J gene TRBJ2-1; 9 bases line up with TRBD1. Germline loops: CDR1 MNHEY, CDR2 SMNVEV (reference sequence). This CDR3 spans 16 amino acids. V shed 5 bases, J shed 5 bases, and the junction held 10 bases outside the gene matches. CDR3 nucleotides: TGTGCCAGCAGTGTACAGACAGGGGGTAACCACAATGAGCAGTTCTTC. This encodes CASSVQTGGNHNEQFF.

The rearrangement uses TRBV12-2 and TRBJ2-5; the DNA was not used to check the table's D call, TRBD1. TRBV12-2 constitutes a pseudogene. The CDR3 runs 19 residues. CDR3 nucleotide sequence: TGTGCAAGTCGCTTAGTGCTAGGGGAAGCACAACAGGAAAAAGAGACCCAGTACTTC. Translating it yields CASRLVLGEAQQEKETQYF.

The gene calls are TRBV7-2 and TRBJ1-1, with D hard to call. Germline values: CDR1 SGHTA, CDR2 FQGNSA. V was pared by 5 bases and J by 5 bases, with 15 bases between. The CDR3 sequence is 14 residues long. The CDR3 region is CASSPDNHGTEAFF. CDR3 DNA: TGTGCCAGCAGCCCAGACAACCATGGGACTGAAGCTTTCTTT.

The chain employs TRBV9 and TRBJ2-3; 14 nucleotides align to TRBD2. Trimming cost V 3 bases and J 3 bases; bases outside gene matches: 6. This CDR3 is built from 17 residues. In germline, CDR1 is SGDLS, CDR2 YYNGEE. The CDR3 bases are TGTGCCAGCAGCGAAGGACTAGCGGGAGGTGGGACAGATACGCAGTATTTT. Its translation: CASSEGLAGGGTDTQYF.

The CDR3 bases are TGTGCCAGCAGCGCGACCGGTGGACTAGCGGGGGTGGGAGAGACCCAGTACTTC. It specifies CASSATGGLAGVGETQYF. The V and J genes are TRBV7-8 and TRBJ2-5; 13 positions agree with TRBD2. The CDR3 runs 18 residues. Germline V gene sequence: CDR1 SGHVS, CDR2 FQNEAQ. Trimming at V came to 5 bases and at J to 4 bases, leaving 13 bases not matched to a gene. The entire variable domain, with the rest obtained from reference TRBV7-8 and TRBJ2-5, is as follows: GAGVSQSPRYKVAKRGQDVALRCDPISGHVSLFWYQQALGQGPEFLTYFQNEAQLDKSGLPSDRFFAERPEGSVSTLKIQRTQQEDSAVYLCASSATGGLAGVGETQYFGPGTRLLVL.

The chain links TRBV7-7 to TRBJ2-5, with a tentative D call TRBD2 (5 bases). Germline V gene data show CDR1 as SSHAT and CDR2 as FNYEAQ (reference sequence). This CDR3 comprises 13 residues. V lost 7 bases and J lost 4, with 13 bases in between. CDR3 loop: CASTSEGGETQYF. CDR3 nucleotides: TGTGCCAGCACTTCCGAGGGTGGAGAGACCCAGTACTTC.

This chain joins TRBV5-1 and TRBJ2-5, with D perhaps TRBD2 (5 bases). The CDR3 sequence is 14 residues long. The germline V gene has CDR1 SGHRS and CDR2 YFSETQ. The V gene lost 0 bases and the J gene lost 7 bases, with 13 bases spanning the gap. The chain's CDR3 is CASSLGGTGGTQYF. In DNA, the CDR3 is TGCGCCAGCAGCTTGGGTGGCACTGGAGGGACCCAGTACTTC.

The gene calls are TRBV6-5 and TRBJ1-2; no clear D. CDR3 length equals 12 residues. The V gene's germline CDR1 is MNHEY and CDR2 SVGAGI. The V gene lost 7 bases and the J gene lost 6 bases, with 12 bases spanning the gap. CDR3 residues: CASIGSSDGYTF. The DNA for the CDR3 is TGTGCCAGCATAGGGAGTTCTGATGGCTACACCTTC.

The sample holds a few counts of this clone. The DNA for the CDR3 is TGTGCCAGCAGTCTCTCCTCTGGGGCCAACGTCCTGACTTTC. Its translation: CASSLSSGANVLTF. The chain is built from TRBV6-6 and TRBJ2-6, with D uncertain. The V end lost 5 bases, the J end lost 0 bases, and 5 bases lay between the germline ends. CDR3 length: 14 residues. CDR1 is MNHNY, CDR2 SVGAGI, per germline (reference sequence).

This clone was detected a few times. V gene TRBV5-1 combines with J gene TRBJ2-7; D is perhaps TRBD1 (5 bases). The CDR3 loop spans 14 amino acids. The germline V gene has CDR1 SGHRS and CDR2 YFSETQ. V lost 2 bases to trimming and J lost 4 bases, with 13 bases between them. CDR3 sequence: CASSLKTGLYEQYF. The CDR3, as DNA: TGCGCCAGCAGCTTAAAAACAGGCCTGTACGAGCAGTACTTC.

This chain connects TRBV2 to TRBJ2-7; the D gene is possibly TRBD2 (5 bases). The germline gives CDR1 SNHLY, CDR2 FYNNEI. This CDR3 contains 14 residues. Trimming took 7 bases from V and 0 from J, leaving 13 bases between them. As DNA, the CDR3 is TGTGCCAGCAAGAAACGTAGCGACTCCTACGAGCAGTACTTC. Amino acids: CASKKRSDSYEQYF. The full variable domain, its missing parts supplied by reference TRBV2 and TRBJ2-7, is EPEVTQTPSHQVTQMGQEVILRCVPISNHLYFYWYRQILGQKVEFLVSFYNNEISEKSEIFDDQFSVERPDGSNFTLKIRSTKLEDSAMYFCASKKRSDSYEQYFGPGTRLTVT.

V and J are TRBV18 and TRBJ2-7; tentative D call: TRBD2 (5 bases). Germline V gives CDR1 KGHSH, CDR2 LQKENI. This CDR3 spans 15 amino acids. Trimming shortened V by 2 bases and J by 6 bases, and 17 bases separated the two germline ends. CDR3 sequence reads: CASSPDLRSEGEQYF. In DNA form, the CDR3 reads TGTGCCAGCTCACCAGATCTCCGGAGCGAGGGCGAGCAGTACTTC.

The chain uses TRBV28 and TRBJ2-7, with 8 bases matching TRBD1. Trimming took 8 bases from V and 6 from J; bases not matched to a gene: 6. The CDR3 contains 12 residues. Germline V gene data show CDR1 as MDHEN and CDR2 as SYDVKM. In nucleotides, the CDR3 is TGTGCCAGCGGACAGGGAAGTTTCGAGCAGTACTTC. Protein sequence: CASGQGSFEQYF. The full variable domain, in which reference TRBV28 and TRBJ2-7 provide the parts outside the CDR3, is DVKVTQSSRYLVKRTGEKVFLECVQDMDHENMFWYRQDPGLGLRLIYFSYDVKMKEKGDIPEGYSVSREKKERFSLILESASTNQTSMYLCASGQGSFEQYFGPGTRLTVT.

This chain joins TRBV6-9 and TRBJ2-3; 7 bases match TRBD2. This CDR3 region has 19 residues. Germline CDR1 MNHGY, CDR2 SVAAGI. Unmatched junction bases numbered 12, after V lost 0 bases and J lost 0 bases. The CDR3 loop is CASSYSGALGGSSTDTQYF. In DNA, the CDR3 is TGTGCCAGCAGTTATTCAGGCGCATTGGGAGGGTCTAGCACAGATACGCAGTATTTT.

This clone was recorded a few times. The chain is built from TRBV25-1 and TRBJ1-1, with D hard to call. V was trimmed by 5 bases and J by 1 base, leaving 8 bases between them. Germline lookup yields CDR1 MGHDK and CDR2 SYGVNS. The CDR3 has 13 residues. CDR3 amino acids: CASSTLGNTEAFF. The CDR3 DNA follows: TGTGCCAGCAGTACTCTCGGGAACACTGAAGCTTTCTTT.

The rearrangement uses TRBV30 and TRBJ2-5; weak D call: TRBD2 (5 bases). Germline V lookup: CDR1 GTSNPN, CDR2 SVGIG (reference sequence). V lost 0 bases, J lost 4 bases, and 21 bases lay in between. This CDR3 has 17 amino acids. The CDR3 sequence: CAWSVYASARRRETQYF. Written as DNA, the CDR3 is TGTGCCTGGAGTGTATATGCTTCGGCGCGGAGGAGAGAGACCCAGTACTTC.

For the CDR3, the DNA is TGCGCCAGCAGCTTGGCCGGGGGGGAACCCCAAGAGACCCAGTACTTC. It encodes CASSLAGGEPQETQYF. The chain uses TRBV5-1 and TRBJ2-5, with 8 bases matching TRBD2. There are 16 residues in the CDR3. CDR1 is SGHRS and CDR2 is YFSETQ in the germline V gene. V lost 0 bases, J lost 1 base, and 5 bases stayed unmatched.

The chain combines TRBV6-1 with TRBJ2-5; TRBD2 matches at 7 bases. The germline CDR1 and CDR2 sequences are MNHNS and SASEGT. V dropped 2 bases and J dropped 13; count of bases not matched to a gene: 7. This CDR3 region has 12 residues. DNA for the CDR3: TGTGCCAGCAGTGAAAAGGGAGGGTACCTGTACTTC. Translating gives CASSEKGGYLYF.

The rearrangement uses TRBV19 and TRBJ2-7; 13 bases agree with TRBD2. This CDR3 contains 15 residues. Germline trimming cut 5 bases from V and 7 bases from J; bases unmatched to any gene: 8. CDR1 is LNHDA, CDR2 SQIVND, per germline (reference sequence). The CDR3 DNA reads as TGTGCCAGTAGTGACACTAGCGGGAGGGCCTGGGAGCAGTACTTC. Translating gives CASSDTSGRAWEQYF.

The chain links TRBV9 to TRBJ2-2; TRBD2 aligns across 10 bases. V shed 5 bases and J 1 base; nucleotides not matched to a gene: 2. The CDR3 totals 15 residues. The germline V gene encodes CDR1 SGDLS and CDR2 YYNGEE. The CDR3 nucleotides are TGTGCCAGCAGTGGACTAGCGGTGAACACCGGGGAGCTGTTTTTT. It encodes CASSGLAVNTGELFF.